The rows below give T cell receptor beta chains drawn from one sample of a study of T cells in Graves' hyperthyroidism and ophthalmopathy. TCRdb re-analysed the multiplex PCR reads in MiXCR, keeping a single row per CDR3 protein. Among about 660,000 distinct CDR3 sequences listed, 45% were seen once. The sample taken for sequencing was peripheral blood or thyroid tissue (not recorded which). The receptors here all came from an adult man with Graves' disease, either hyperthyroidism or ophthalmopathy (not recorded which). CDR3s include the opening cysteine and the closing phenylalanine or tryptophan. The D gene is left open where the match is weak. Size tells how often a clone was seen (once, few, many) or the class of an expanded clone, and some rows leave it out.

TRBJ2-7,few,TRBV20-1,TRBD2,CSATGGGAYEQYF,TGCAGTGCTACTGGCGGGGGGGCCTACGAGCAGTACTTC
TRBJ2-7,NA,TRBV7-2,TRBD1,CASSAGAGTGVSHEQYF,TGTGCCAGCAGCGCGGGGGCCGGGACAGGGGTTTCCCACGAGCAGTACTTC
TRBJ1-5,NA,TRBV20-1,NA,CSARAPGNQPQHF,TGCAGTGCTAGGGCCCCAGGCAATCAGCCCCAGCATTTT
TRBJ1-3,NA,TRBV12-3/TRBV12-4,NA,CASSIGGTGNTIYF,TGTGCCAGCAGCATAGGGGGAACTGGAAACACCATATATTTT
TRBJ1-6,NA,TRBV7-9,TRBD1,CASSFRDRVASPLHF,TGTGCCAGCAGCTTCCGGGACAGGGTAGCTTCACCCCTCCACTTT
TRBJ1-5,NA,TRBV6-5,NA,CAISYSYTPQPQHF,TGTGCCATCAGTTACTCGTACACACCCCAGCCCCAGCATTTT
TRBJ2-5,NA,TRBV4-1,TRBD2,CASSRTSGSYQETQYF,TGCGCCAGCAGCAGGACTAGCGGGAGTTACCAAGAGACCCAGTACTTC
TRBJ1-2,NA,TRBV29-1,NA,CSSPDSVVGYTF,TGCAGCAGCCCGGACAGCGTCGTTGGCTACACCTTC
TRBJ2-7,many,TRBV29-1,NA,CSIENRVYEQYF,TGCAGCATTGAAAACAGGGTCTACGAGCAGTACTTC
TRBJ2-5,few,TRBV20-1,TRBD2,CSASAPGLALETQYF,TGCAGTGCTAGCGCCCCGGGACTAGCTTTGGAGACCCAGTACTTC
TRBJ1-6,few,TRBV7-9,TRBD1,CASSLDPGGSSPLHF,TGTGCCAGCAGCTTAGATCCAGGGGGCAGTTCACCCCTCCACTTT